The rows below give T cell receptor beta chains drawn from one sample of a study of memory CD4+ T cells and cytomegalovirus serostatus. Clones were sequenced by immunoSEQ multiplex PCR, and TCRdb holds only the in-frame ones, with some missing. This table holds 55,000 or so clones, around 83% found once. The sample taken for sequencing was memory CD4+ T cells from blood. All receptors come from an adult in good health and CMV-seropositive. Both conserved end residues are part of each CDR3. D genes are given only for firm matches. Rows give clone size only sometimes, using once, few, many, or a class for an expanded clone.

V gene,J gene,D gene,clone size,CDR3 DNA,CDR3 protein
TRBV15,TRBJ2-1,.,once,TGTGCCACAGGCGGGCAGACCTACAATGAGCAGTTCTTC,CATGGQTYNEQFF
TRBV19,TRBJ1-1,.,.,TGTGCCAGTAGACCATCGGGGAGGGGCCCGAACACTGAAGCTTTCTTT,CASRPSGRGPNTEAFF
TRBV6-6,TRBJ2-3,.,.,TGTGCCAGCAGCTTTACGGGGGACACAGATACGCAGTATTTT,CASSFTGDTDTQYF
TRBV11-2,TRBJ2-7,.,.,TGTGCCAGCAGCTTAGACGGCAGGCTTCCCTCCTACGAGCAGTACTTC,CASSLDGRLPSYEQYF
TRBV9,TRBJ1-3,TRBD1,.,TGTGCCAGCAGCGCCGCAGGGGGCGGGACCATATATTTT,CASSAAGGGTIYF
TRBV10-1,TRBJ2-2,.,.,TGCGCCAGCAGTGAGTCGAGGGGGGGCAGCGGGGAGCTGTTTTTT,CASSESRGGSGELFF
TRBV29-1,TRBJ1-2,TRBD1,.,TGCAGCGTTATGAAGGGGGCGGGCGGCTACACCTTC,CSVMKGAGGYTF
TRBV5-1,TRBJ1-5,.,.,TGCGCCACTAACCACCGGGCCTTACAGCCCCAGCATTTT,CATNHRALQPQHF
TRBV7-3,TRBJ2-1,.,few,TGTGCCAGCAGCTTAATGTCATCCAGCGGGGAGCAGTTCTTC,CASSLMSSSGEQFF
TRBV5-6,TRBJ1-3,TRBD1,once,TGTGCCAGCAGCACCACAGGGGACGCTGGAAACACCATATATTTT,CASSTTGDAGNTIYF
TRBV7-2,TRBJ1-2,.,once,TGTGCCAGCAGCTTCCAGACCTATTATGGCTACACCTTC,CASSFQTYYGYTF
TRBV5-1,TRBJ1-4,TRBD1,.,TGCGCCAGCAGCCCCGGGACAGCTAATGAAAAACTGTTTTTT,CASSPGTANEKLFF
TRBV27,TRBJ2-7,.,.,TGTGCCAGCAGTTTATCTTACGCGGGGTACGAGCAGTACTTC,CASSLSYAGYEQYF
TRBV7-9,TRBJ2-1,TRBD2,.,TGTGCCAGCAGCTGGGGACTAGCGGGAGGAAATGAGCAGTTCTTC,CASSWGLAGGNEQFF
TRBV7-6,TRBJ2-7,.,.,TGTGCCAGCACCCCCGGAGGGGAAGGGTACGAGCAGTACTTC,CASTPGGEGYEQYF